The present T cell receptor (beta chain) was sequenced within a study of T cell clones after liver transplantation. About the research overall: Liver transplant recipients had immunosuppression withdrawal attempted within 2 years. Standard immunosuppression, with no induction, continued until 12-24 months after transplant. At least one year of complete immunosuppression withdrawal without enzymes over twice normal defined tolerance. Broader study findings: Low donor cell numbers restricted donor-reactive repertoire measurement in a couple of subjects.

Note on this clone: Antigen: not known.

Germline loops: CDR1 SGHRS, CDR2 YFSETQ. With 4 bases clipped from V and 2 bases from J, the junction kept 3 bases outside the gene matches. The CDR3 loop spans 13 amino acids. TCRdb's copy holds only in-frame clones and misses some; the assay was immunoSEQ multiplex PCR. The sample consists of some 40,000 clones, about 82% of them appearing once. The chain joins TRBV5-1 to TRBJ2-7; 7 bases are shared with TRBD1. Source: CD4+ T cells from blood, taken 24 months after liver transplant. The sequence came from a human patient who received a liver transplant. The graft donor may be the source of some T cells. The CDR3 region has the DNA TGCGCCAGCAGCGAACAGGGGACCTACGAGCAGTACTTC. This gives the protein CASSEQGTYEQYF.